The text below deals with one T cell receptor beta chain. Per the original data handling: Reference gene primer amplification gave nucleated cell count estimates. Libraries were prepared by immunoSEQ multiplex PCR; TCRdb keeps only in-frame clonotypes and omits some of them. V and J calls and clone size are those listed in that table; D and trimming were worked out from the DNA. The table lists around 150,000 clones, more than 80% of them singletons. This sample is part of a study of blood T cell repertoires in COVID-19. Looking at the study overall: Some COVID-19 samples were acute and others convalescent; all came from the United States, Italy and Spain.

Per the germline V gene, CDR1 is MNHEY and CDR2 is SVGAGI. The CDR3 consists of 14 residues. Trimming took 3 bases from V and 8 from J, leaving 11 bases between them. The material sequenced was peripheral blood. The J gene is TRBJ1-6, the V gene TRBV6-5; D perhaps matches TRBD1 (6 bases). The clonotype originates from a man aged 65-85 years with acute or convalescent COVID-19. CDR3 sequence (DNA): TGTGCCAGCAGTTATCAGGGGCAGGATTCACCCCTCCACTTT. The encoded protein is CASSYQGQDSPLHF.